This T cell receptor beta chain was obtained from a study of blood T cell repertoires in COVID-19. Study background: COVID-19 samples, acute and convalescent, were from the United States, Italy and Spain. From T cells, B-cell-depleted T cells, or PBMCs came the material, which was cDNA or gDNA.

In the authors' methods: Amplification with reference gene primers provided the estimates of nucleated cell counts. Sequencing was performed with immunoSEQ multiplex PCR; in TCRdb, only in-frame clones are kept and a portion is missing. V and J calls and clone size are copied from that table; D and trimming were computed from the DNA. The sample shows approximately 91,000 clones, nearly 90% of them seen only once. The sequence was obtained from a man in his sixties or seventies with acute or convalescent COVID-19. Material: peripheral blood.

The CDR3 nucleotides read TGTGCCAGCAGCGTAGGAGCAGGGAATCAGCCCCAGCATTTT. As protein: CASSVGAGNQPQHF. The J gene is TRBJ1-5, the V gene TRBV9; perhaps TRBD1 as D (5 bases). CDR3 size: 14 residues. Germline assignment: CDR1 SGDLS and CDR2 YYNGEE. V was trimmed by 0 bases and J by 4 bases, leaving 8 bases between them.